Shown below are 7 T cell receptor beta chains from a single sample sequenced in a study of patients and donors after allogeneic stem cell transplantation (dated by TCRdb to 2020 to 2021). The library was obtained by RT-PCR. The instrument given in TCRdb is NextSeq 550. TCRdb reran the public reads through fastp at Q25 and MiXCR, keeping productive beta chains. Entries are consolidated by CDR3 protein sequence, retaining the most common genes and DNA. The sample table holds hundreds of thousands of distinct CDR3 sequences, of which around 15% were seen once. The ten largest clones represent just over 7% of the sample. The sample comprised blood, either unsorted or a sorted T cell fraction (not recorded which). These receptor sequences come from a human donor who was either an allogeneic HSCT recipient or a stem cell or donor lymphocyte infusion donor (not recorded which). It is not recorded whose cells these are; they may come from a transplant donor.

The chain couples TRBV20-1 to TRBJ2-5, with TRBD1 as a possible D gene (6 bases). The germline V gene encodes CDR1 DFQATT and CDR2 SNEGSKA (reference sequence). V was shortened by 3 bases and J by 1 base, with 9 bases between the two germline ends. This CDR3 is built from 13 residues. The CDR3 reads CSASDRIQETQYF. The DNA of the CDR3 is TGCAGTGCTAGCGACAGGATCCAAGAGACCCAGTACTTC.

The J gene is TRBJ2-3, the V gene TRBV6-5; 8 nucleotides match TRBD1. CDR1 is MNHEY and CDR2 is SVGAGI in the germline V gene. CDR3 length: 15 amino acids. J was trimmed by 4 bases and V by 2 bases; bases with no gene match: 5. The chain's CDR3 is CASSYIGTGADTQYF. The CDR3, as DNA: TGTGCCAGCAGTTACATCGGGACAGGTGCAGATACGCAGTATTTT.

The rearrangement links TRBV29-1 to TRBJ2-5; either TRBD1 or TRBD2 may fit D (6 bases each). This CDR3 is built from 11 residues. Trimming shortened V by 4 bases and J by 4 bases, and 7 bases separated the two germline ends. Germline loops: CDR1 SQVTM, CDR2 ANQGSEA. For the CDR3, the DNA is TGCAGCGTTGCGGGGGCAGAGACCCAGTACTTC. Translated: CSVAGAETQYF.

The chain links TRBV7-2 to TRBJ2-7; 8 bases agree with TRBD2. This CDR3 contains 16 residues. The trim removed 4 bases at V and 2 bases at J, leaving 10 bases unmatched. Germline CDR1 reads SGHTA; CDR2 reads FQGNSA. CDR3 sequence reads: CASSSRQRGRTYEQYF. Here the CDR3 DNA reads TGTGCCAGCAGCTCTCGCCAGCGGGGGCGAACCTACGAGCAGTACTTC.

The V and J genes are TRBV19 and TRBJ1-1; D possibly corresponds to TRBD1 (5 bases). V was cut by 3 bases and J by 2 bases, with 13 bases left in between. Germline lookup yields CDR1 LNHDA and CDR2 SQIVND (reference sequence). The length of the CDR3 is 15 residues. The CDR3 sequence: CASSMPGTVNTEAFF. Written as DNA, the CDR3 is TGTGCCAGTAGTATGCCTGGGACGGTCAACACTGAAGCTTTCTTT.

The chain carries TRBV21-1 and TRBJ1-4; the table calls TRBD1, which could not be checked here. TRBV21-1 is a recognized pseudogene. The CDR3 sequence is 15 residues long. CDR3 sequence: CASSIRNREDEKLFF. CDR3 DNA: TGTGCCAGCAGCATTAGGAACAGGGAAGACGAAAAACTGTTTTTT.

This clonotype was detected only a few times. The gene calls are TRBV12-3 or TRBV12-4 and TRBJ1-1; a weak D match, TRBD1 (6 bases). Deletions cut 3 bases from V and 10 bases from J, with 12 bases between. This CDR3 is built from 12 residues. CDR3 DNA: TGTGCCAGCAGTTTGGGGGCATTGCGAGCTTTCTTT. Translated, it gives CASSLGALRAFF.